This T cell receptor beta chain was captured in a study of metastatic and nonmetastatic thyroid tumors. Turning to the study itself: Repertoires from malignant and benign thyroid patients were compared across blood and tumor or nodule tissue. Study observations and caveats: Malignant thyroid tumors reportedly had TCR beta diversity that was significantly higher than in benign nodules, in blood and tumor.

The CDR3 covers 15 residues. Trimming removed 4 bases from V and 9 bases from J, with 20 bases in between. CDR1 and CDR2 from the germline V gene are SGHRS and YFSETQ. All patients were untreated before thyroid surgery. In the authors' workflow: Between-group CDR3 differences, defined by clinicopathological status, yielded a distant-metastasis classifier for papillary thyroid cancer. TCRdb re-clonotyped the PCR reads via MiXCR. The V and J calls shown here were made by TCRdb, not taken from the authors' results. The sample comprises roughly 38,000 clones, approximately 19% of which are singletons, and roughly 18% rests with the top ten. The sample holds many counts of this clone. Its target is unknown.

The rearrangement uses TRBV5-1 and TRBJ2-1; D is perhaps TRBD1 (5 bases). This TCR derives from a female donor with papillary thyroid cancer or a benign thyroid nodule (not recorded which). Some clones in this sample may be carry-over from other donors' samples. Material for sequencing was blood. In DNA form, the CDR3 reads TGCGCCAGCAGCCCGGAACAGGCAACCCGTAGTGAGCAGTTCTTC. Protein product: CASSPEQATRSEQFF.